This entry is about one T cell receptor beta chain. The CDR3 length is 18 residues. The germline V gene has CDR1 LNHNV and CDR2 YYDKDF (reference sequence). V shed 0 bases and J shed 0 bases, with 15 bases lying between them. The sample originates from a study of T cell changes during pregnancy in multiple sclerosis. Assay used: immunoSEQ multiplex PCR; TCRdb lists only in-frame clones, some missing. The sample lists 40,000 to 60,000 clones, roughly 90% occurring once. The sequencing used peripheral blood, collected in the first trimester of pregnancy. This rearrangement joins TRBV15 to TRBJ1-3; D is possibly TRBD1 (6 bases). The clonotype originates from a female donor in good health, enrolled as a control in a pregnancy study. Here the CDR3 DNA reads TGTGCCACCAGCAGAGACCCTTCAGGGGCGAGCTCTGGAAACACCATATATTTT. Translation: CATSRDPSGASSGNTIYF.